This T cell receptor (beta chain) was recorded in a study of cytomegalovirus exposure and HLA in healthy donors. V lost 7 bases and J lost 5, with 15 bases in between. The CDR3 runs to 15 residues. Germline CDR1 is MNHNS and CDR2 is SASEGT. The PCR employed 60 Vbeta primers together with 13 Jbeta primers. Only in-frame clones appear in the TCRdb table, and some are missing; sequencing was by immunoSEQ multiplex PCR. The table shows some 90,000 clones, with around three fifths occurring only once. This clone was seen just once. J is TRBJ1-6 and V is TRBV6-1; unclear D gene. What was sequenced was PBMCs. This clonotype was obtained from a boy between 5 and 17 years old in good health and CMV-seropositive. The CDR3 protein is CASIPARGNNSPLHF. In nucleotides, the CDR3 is TGTGCCAGCATACCCGCTCGGGGAAATAATTCACCCCTCCACTTT.